This is a list of T cell receptor beta chains from one sample in a study of T cells in Graves' hyperthyroidism and ophthalmopathy. TCRdb reanalysed the multiplex PCR reads using MiXCR and keeps one entry per CDR3 protein. The table shows approximately 49,000 distinct CDR3 sequences, with about 53% occurring only once. Sequencing was carried out using peripheral blood or thyroid tissue (not recorded which). Receptors were obtained from a man aged 18 to 29 with Graves' hyperthyroidism. The CDR3 runs from the conserved cysteine through the conserved F or W. The D gene is left open where the match is weak. Clone size is given for some rows only: seen once, a few or many times, or a class if the clone is expanded.

V gene,J gene,clone size,D gene,CDR3 protein,CDR3 DNA
TRBV29-1,TRBJ2-2,NA,TRBD1,CSVTTGGHTGELFF,TGCAGCGTAACTACAGGGGGCCACACCGGGGAGCTGTTTTTT
TRBV28,TRBJ2-5,few,NA,CASSLPREQETQYF,TGCGCCAGCAGTTTACCTCGGGAACAAGAGACCCAGTACTTC
TRBV2,TRBJ2-5,NA,TRBD2,CASRPGTSGRETQYF,TGTGCCAGCAGACCCGGGACTAGCGGGAGGGAGACCCAGTACTTC
TRBV29-1,TRBJ2-2,NA,TRBD2,CSVRPGTSGTGELFF,TGCAGCGTGAGGCCCGGGACTAGCGGGACCGGGGAGCTGTTTTTT
TRBV20-1,TRBJ2-7,NA,TRBD2,CSARELAGTYEQYF,TGCAGTGCTAGAGAACTAGCGGGCACCTACGAGCAGTACTTC
TRBV27,TRBJ1-4,NA,NA,CASSPGSNEKLFF,TGTGCCAGCAGTCCAGGGAGTAATGAAAAACTGTTTTTT
TRBV5-1,TRBJ2-7,NA,TRBD2,CASSLGWTSGNSYEQYF,TGCGCCAGCAGCTTGGGTTGGACTAGCGGGAACTCCTACGAGCAGTACTTC
TRBV5-1,TRBJ2-3,many,TRBD1,CASSRASTGAGTDTQYF,TGCGCCAGCAGCCGGGCCTCCACAGGGGCCGGCACAGATACGCAGTATTTT
TRBV20-1,TRBJ1-4,many,TRBD1,CSARDVAGQGQLKLFF,TGCAGTGCTAGAGACGTGGCGGGACAGGGTCAGTTAAAACTGTTTTTT
TRBV28,TRBJ1-5,many,NA,CASSLWEQPQHF,TGTGCCAGCAGTTTGTGGGAGCAGCCCCAGCATTTT
TRBV20-1,TRBJ1-5,NA,NA,CSAQPEHSPQHF,TGCAGTGCTCAACCTGAGCACTCACCCCAGCATTTT
TRBV7-9,TRBJ1-1,NA,TRBD1,CASSLAGTDEAFF,TGTGCCAGCAGCTTAGCAGGGACAGATGAAGCTTTCTTT
TRBV6-6,TRBJ2-2,many,NA,CASSYSQGRSGELFF,TGTGCCAGCAGTTACAGCCAGGGGAGGTCCGGGGAGCTGTTTTTT
TRBV14,TRBJ2-7,many,TRBD2,CASSRTRLAGGTYEQYF,TGTGCCAGCAGCCGTACCAGACTAGCGGGGGGAACCTACGAGCAGTACTTC
TRBV28,TRBJ1-1,many,NA,CASKQGHTEAFF,TGTGCCAGCAAGCAGGGGCACACTGAAGCTTTCTTT